This paragraph reports one T cell receptor (beta chain). The germline V gene encodes CDR1 GTSNPN and CDR2 SVGIG (reference sequence). The CDR3 spans 12 residues. J was trimmed by 5 bases and V by 3 bases; bases with no gene match: 3. These data originate in a study of cytomegalovirus exposure and HLA in healthy donors. 13 Jbeta primers and 60 Vbeta primers were used for the PCR. Assay used: immunoSEQ multiplex PCR; TCRdb lists only in-frame clones, some missing. Among some 150,000 clones, more than 70% were seen once, and the ten largest hold around 6%. The sample consisted of PBMCs. This sequence originates from a woman aged 40-49 years in good health and CMV-seropositive. This sequence joins TRBV30 and TRBJ2-5; 7 bases agree with TRBD2. The CDR3 DNA reads TGTGCCTGGAGCGCGGGAGCGGAGACCCAGTACTTC. Translation: CAWSAGAETQYF.